A selection of T cell receptor beta chains follows, all from one sample in a study of cytomegalovirus exposure and HLA in healthy donors. Some clones are missing from TCRdb's copy, which holds only in-frame ones; the method was immunoSEQ multiplex PCR. The repertoire has 150,000 to 200,000 clones, 70% to 90% of them found once; the top ten carry 1.5% to 2%. Sequencing was done on a sample of PBMCs. The source is a woman between 18 and 29 years old in good health and CMV-seronegative. Each CDR3 is given with its conserved first and last residue. D genes are given only for firm matches. Size is omitted from some rows. Given values are once, few, many or a class for expanded clones.

clone_size	v_call	d_call	j_call	cdr3_aa	cdr3_nt
-	TRBV7-9	-	TRBJ1-2	CSSSYSGGVSNYGYTF	TGTTCCAGCAGCTACTCGGGGGGGGTTTCTAACTATGGCTACACCTTC
-	TRBV2	-	TRBJ1-2	CASMMTGRYGYTF	TGTGCCAGCATGATGACAGGACGCTATGGCTACACCTTC
-	TRBV7-7	TRBD2	TRBJ2-2	CASSTSSGWNTGELFF	TGTGCTAGCAGCACCTCTAGCGGGTGGAACACCGGGGAGCTGTTTTTT
-	TRBV10-3	TRBD1	TRBJ1-6	CAITADRGNSPLHF	TGTGCCATCACCGCCGACAGGGGTAATTCACCCCTCCACTTT
-	TRBV5-1	TRBD2	TRBJ2-1	CASREREGPYNEQFF	TGCGCCAGCAGGGAGCGGGAGGGCCCCTACAATGAGCAGTTCTTC
-	TRBV7-2	-	TRBJ1-2	CASSLDLREVYTF	TGTGCCAGCAGCTTAGATTTGAGGGAGGTCTACACCTTC
once	TRBV29-1	TRBD2	TRBJ2-3	CSVPSGVAGDTDTQYF	TGCAGCGTTCCTTCGGGGGTAGCGGGGGACACAGATACGCAGTATTTT
-	TRBV10-3	TRBD2	TRBJ2-5	CAISGSSGGTETQYF	TGTGCCATCAGTGGGAGTAGCGGGGGGACGGAGACCCAGTACTTC
few	TRBV2	TRBD1	TRBJ1-5	CASSGGQGAFQPQHF	TGTGCCAGCAGTGGGGGACAGGGGGCTTTTCAGCCCCAGCATTTT
-	TRBV5-1	TRBD2	TRBJ2-7	CASSPLPRLAGVVSYEQYF	TGCGCCAGCAGCCCCCTTCCCCGACTAGCGGGAGTGGTGAGCTACGAGCAGTACTTC
-	TRBV12-5	TRBD2	TRBJ2-3	CASGRGTSGSTDTQYF	TGTGCTAGTGGCCGGGGGACTAGCGGGTCGACAGATACGCAGTATTTT
-	TRBV20-1	-	TRBJ1-2	CSASSFNGYTF	TGCAGTGCTAGCAGTTTTAATGGCTACACCTTC
-	TRBV6-5	TRBD2	TRBJ2-1	CASRLTTSGDGEQFF	TGTGCCAGCCGTTTGACGACTAGCGGGGATGGTGAGCAGTTCTTC
once	TRBV6-5	TRBD1	TRBJ2-1	CASSGAGQGYNEQFF	TGTGCCAGCAGTGGGGCGGGACAGGGTTACAATGAGCAGTTCTTC
-	TRBV15	TRBD1	TRBJ2-7	CATSTVPGQGRDEQYF	TGTGCCACCAGCACGGTCCCTGGACAGGGCCGAGACGAGCAGTACTTC
once	TRBV11-2	TRBD1	TRBJ2-7	CASSSGQGYEQYF	TGTGCCAGCAGCTCCGGACAGGGCTACGAGCAGTACTTC